Presented here are 21 T cell receptor beta chains from one specimen sequenced in a study of blood T cell repertoires in COVID-19 (dated by TCRdb to the early 2020s). Libraries were built with the immunoSEQ multiplex PCR assay. TCRdb carries this immuneACCESS record with in-frame sequences only. Its versions omit some clonotypes, under half of them owing to an unresolved V gene in the studies checked, with the rest unexplained. This sample gives approximately 54,000 clones in total; about 84% of them show up just once. The top ten clones comprise about 15% of the sample. Sequencing used peripheral blood. Receptor source: a human donor in a cohort sampled during active COVID-19.

This chain joins TRBV30 and TRBJ2-7; the match to TRBD2 covers 14 bases. Germline CDR1 reads GTSNPN; CDR2 reads SVGIG (reference sequence). The CDR3 length is 14 residues. J was trimmed by 6 bases and V by 8 bases; bases with no gene match: 9. The CDR3: CAGNGLAGGLEQYF. CDR3 DNA sequence: TGTGCCGGCAATGGACTAGCGGGGGGACTCGAGCAGTACTTC.

The V call is TRBV25-1, the J call TRBJ2-1; 10 bases are shared with TRBD2. Germline assignment: CDR1 MGHDK and CDR2 SYGVNS. The V and J ends lost 7 bases and 8 bases, in that order; junction bases with no gene match: 8. The CDR3 totals 14 residues. Here the CDR3 DNA reads TGTGCCAGCATGAAAGCGGGAGGGCCCTATGAGCAGTTCTTC. Encoded protein: CASMKAGGPYEQFF.

This rearrangement joins TRBV19 to TRBJ2-7; D might be TRBD1 (5 bases). Trimming stripped 1 base from V and 3 bases from J, with 13 bases between. The CDR3 loop spans 15 amino acids. CDR1 is LNHDA, CDR2 SQIVND, per germline (reference sequence). The DNA for the CDR3 is TGTGCCAGTAGTATAGGCCCAGGACAAGTCTACGAGCAGTACTTC. It translates to CASSIGPGQVYEQYF.

This clone was counted once. The CDR3 coding sequence is TGTGCCAGCAGTTACTCGATGGGACTAGCGGGGCAACAAGAGACCCAGTACTTC. Residues: CASSYSMGLAGQQETQYF. The genes are TRBV6-2 or TRBV6-3 and TRBJ2-5; 13 bases align to TRBD2. The CDR3 loop spans 18 amino acids. Germline V gene lookup returns CDR1 MNHEY and CDR2 SVGEGT. V was clipped by 0 bases and J by 2 bases; unmatched bases: 6.

V gene TRBV5-4 combines with J gene TRBJ2-1; D possibly corresponds to TRBD2 (6 bases). V lost 2 bases and J lost 7, with 19 bases in between. The CDR3 totals 16 residues. Germline lookup yields CDR1 SGHNT and CDR2 YYREEE (reference sequence). The DNA of the CDR3 is TGTGCCAGCAGCTTACGGGAGTCAGGCACTGGGAATGAGCAGTTCTTC. Protein: CASSLRESGTGNEQFF. The full variable domain, completed using reference TRBV5-4 and TRBJ2-1, is ETGVTQSPTHLIKTRGQQVTLRCSSQSGHNTVSWYQQALGQGPQFIFQYYREEENGRGNFPPRFSGLQFPNYSSELNVNALELDDSALYLCASSLRESGTGNEQFFGPGTRLTVL.

A single count supports this clone. J is TRBJ1-1 and V is TRBV18, with D uncertain. Trimming left V 3 bases short and J 8 bases short, with 13 bases between. The CDR3 sequence is 13 residues long. Germline-derived CDR1 and CDR2 are KGHSH and LQKENI. CDR3 in amino acids: CASSPTRSVEAFF. The CDR3 bases are TGTGCCAGCTCACCCACCAGGTCAGTGGAAGCTTTCTTT. Variable domain in full (rest from reference TRBV18 and TRBJ1-1): NAGVMQNPRHLVRRRGQEARLRCSPMKGHSHVYWYRQLPEEGLKFMVYLQKENIIDESGMPKERFSAEFPKEGPSILRIQQVVRGDSAAYFCASSPTRSVEAFFGQGTRLTVV.

This chain uses TRBV27 with TRBJ2-5; weak D call: TRBD2 (6 bases). The CDR3 has 14 residues. V was trimmed by 6 bases and J by 5 bases, leaving 16 bases between them. Germline values: CDR1 MNHEY, CDR2 SMNVEV (reference sequence). This CDR3 reads CASSGGARRETQYF. CDR3 bases: TGTGCCAGCAGCGGAGGGGCGCGGAGGGAGACCCAGTACTTC.

The chain carries TRBV3-1 (or the pseudogene TRBV3-2) and TRBJ1-2; D is undetermined. Germline lookup yields CDR1 LGHDT and CDR2 YNNKEL (reference sequence). This CDR3 has 12 residues. V was cut by 3 bases and J by 13 bases, with 15 bases left in between. CDR3 in DNA: TGTGCCAGCAGCCACAAGATCCCTGGGCTCACCTTC. Its translation is CASSHKIPGLTF.

V gene TRBV15 combines with J gene TRBJ1-5; 9 positions match TRBD1. V gave up 3 bases and J gave up 0 bases; unmatched junction bases: 9. This CDR3 is 18 amino acids long. Germline CDR1 reads LNHNV; CDR2 reads YYDKDF (reference sequence). CDR3 bases: TGTGCCACCAGCAGGTCGGACAGGGGATGGGATAGCAATCAGCCCCAGCATTTT. It specifies CATSRSDRGWDSNQPQHF.

A single count supports this clone. The chain joins TRBV3-1 (or the pseudogene TRBV3-2) to TRBJ1-1, with TRBD1 identical over 9 bases. The V segment lost 3 bases and the J segment 11 bases; nucleotides outside the gene matches: 16. This CDR3 is 16 amino acids long. Germline V gives CDR1 LGHDT, CDR2 YNNKEL (reference sequence). The CDR3 loop reads CASSQGTVDRGARAFF. CDR3 in DNA: TGTGCCAGCAGCCAGGGAACAGTAGACAGGGGGGCTCGGGCTTTCTTT.

The chain carries TRBV3-1 (or the pseudogene TRBV3-2) and TRBJ1-4; no reliable D call. CDR1 is LGHDT, CDR2 YNNKEL, per germline (reference sequence). V was clipped by 3 bases and J by 5 bases, with 10 bases between them. The CDR3 is 14 residues long. The CDR3 DNA reads TGTGCCAGCAGCCATGAGACGGGGAATGAAAAACTGTTTTTT. Its translation is CASSHETGNEKLFF.

This chain joins TRBV4-1 and TRBJ2-7; a possible D gene is TRBD1 (5 bases). Germline V lookup: CDR1 MGHRA, CDR2 YSYEKL. The CDR3 length is 14 residues. The germline V and J ends were trimmed by 1 base and 3 bases, with 10 bases remaining between them. The CDR3: CASSQVFQGYEQYF. CDR3 sequence (DNA): TGCGCCAGCAGCCAAGTGTTCCAGGGCTACGAGCAGTACTTC.

The CDR3 protein is CASSSKTGPNEKLFF. The DNA for the CDR3 is TGTGCCAGCAGCAGCAAGACAGGGCCTAATGAAAAACTGTTTTTT. J is TRBJ1-4 and V is TRBV5-4; 7 bases agree with TRBD1. Germline CDR1 is SGHNT and CDR2 is YYREEE (reference sequence). CDR3 size: 15 residues. V dropped 4 bases and J dropped 3; count of bases not matched to a gene: 6.

V usage is TRBV24-1 and J usage is TRBJ2-5; maybe TRBD1 (6 bases). Germline CDR1 and CDR2: KGHDR and SFDVKD. V was pared by 4 bases and J by 2 bases, with 22 bases between. The CDR3 spans 18 residues. This CDR3 reads CATSDLGGRSWRQETQYF. In DNA form, the CDR3 reads TGTGCCACCAGTGACTTAGGGGGTAGGTCATGGAGACAAGAGACCCAGTACTTC.

V gene TRBV4-2 combines with J gene TRBJ2-3; TRBD1 matches at 7 bases. From germline, CDR1 is LGHNA and CDR2 YNFKEQ. The CDR3 covers 14 residues. V shed 5 bases, J shed 4 bases, and the junction held 6 bases outside the gene matches. The CDR3: CASSGQGVADTQYF. The DNA of the CDR3 is TGTGCCAGCAGCGGGCAGGGGGTGGCAGATACGCAGTATTTT.

In DNA form, the CDR3 reads TGTGCCAGCAGCTGGGGACAGGGGGAAAGGGACACCATATATTTT. Translated, it gives CASSWGQGERDTIYF. This chain uses TRBV7-3 with TRBJ1-3, with 11 bases lining up with TRBD1. In germline, CDR1 is SGHTA, CDR2 FQGTGA. Trimming removed 4 bases from V and 8 bases from J; junction bases left unmatched: 7. The CDR3 covers 15 residues.

The chain carries TRBV2 and TRBJ2-7, with D hard to call. CDR3 length: 11 amino acids. Trimming took 8 bases from V and 7 from J, leaving 12 bases between them. CDR1 is SNHLY and CDR2 is FYNNEI in the germline V gene. The CDR3 loop is CASDDGSEQYF. CDR3 bases: TGTGCCAGCGATGACGGGTCGGAGCAGTACTTC.

The chain joins TRBV6-6 to TRBJ2-7, with D maybe TRBD1 (5 bases). The CDR3 contains 13 residues. Trimming took off 4 bases at V and 2 bases at J, with 9 bases between the two ends. Germline CDR1 MNHNY, CDR2 SVGAGI (reference sequence). CDR3 amino acids: CASSFQGAYEQYF. The CDR3 DNA is TGTGCCAGCAGTTTCCAGGGTGCCTACGAGCAGTACTTC.

CDR3 DNA sequence: TGTGCCAGCAGCGAACGGACAGGGGTTGGAGAGACCCAGTACTTC. This encodes CASSERTGVGETQYF. The chain couples TRBV9 to TRBJ2-5, with 9 nucleotides matching TRBD1. CDR3 size: 15 residues. Trimming cost V 3 bases and J 4 bases; bases outside gene matches: 7. Germline CDR1 is SGDLS and CDR2 is YYNGEE.

This sequence joins TRBV6-5 and TRBJ2-3; 9 bases are shared with TRBD1. CDR3 length: 14 residues. The V segment lost 6 bases and the J segment 4 bases; nucleotides outside the gene matches: 5. Germline V gene lookup returns CDR1 MNHEY and CDR2 SVGAGI. The CDR3: CASRGNRGPDTQYF. Written as DNA, the CDR3 is TGTGCCAGCAGGGGGAACAGGGGGCCAGATACGCAGTATTTT.

The chain is built from TRBV4-1 and TRBJ1-1; D not certain. This CDR3 spans 15 amino acids. Germline CDR1 reads MGHRA; CDR2 reads YSYEKL. The V gene lost 4 bases and the J gene lost 2 bases, with 14 bases spanning the gap. The CDR3 is CASSPGGLSNTEAFF. The CDR3, as DNA: TGCGCCAGCAGCCCTGGTGGACTTTCCAACACTGAAGCTTTCTTT.